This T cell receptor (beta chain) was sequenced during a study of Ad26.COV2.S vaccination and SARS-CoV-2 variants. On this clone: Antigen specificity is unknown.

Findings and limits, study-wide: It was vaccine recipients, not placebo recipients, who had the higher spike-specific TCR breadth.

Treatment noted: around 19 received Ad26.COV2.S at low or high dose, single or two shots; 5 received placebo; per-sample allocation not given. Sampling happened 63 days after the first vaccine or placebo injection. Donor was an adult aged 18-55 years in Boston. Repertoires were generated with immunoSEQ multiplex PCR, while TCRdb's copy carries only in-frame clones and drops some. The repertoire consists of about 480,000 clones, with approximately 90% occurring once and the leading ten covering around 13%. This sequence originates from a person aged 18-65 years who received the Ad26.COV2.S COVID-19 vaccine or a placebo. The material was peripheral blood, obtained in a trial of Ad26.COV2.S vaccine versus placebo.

CDR3 sequence reads: CAIRSEGNTEAFF. DNA of the CDR3: TGTGCCATCCGAAGCGAGGGGAACACTGAAGCTTTCTTT. The chain uses TRBV10-3 and TRBJ1-1; D gene uncertain. V lost 8 bases, J lost 1 base, and 11 bases lay in between. The V gene's germline CDR1 is ENHRY and CDR2 SYGVKD. The CDR3 extends over 13 amino acids.